The rows below give T cell receptor beta chains drawn from one sample of a study of OX40 agonist ivuxolimab in advanced cancers. The protocol was immunoSEQ multiplex PCR, while the TCRdb copy is restricted to in-frame clones and leaves out a portion. The table has roughly 97,000 clones, approximately 87% seen once. The sample in question was CD4+ or CD8+ T cells sorted from blood, obtained in a trial of the OX40 agonist ivuxolimab. The receptors come from an adult with an advanced solid tumor such as melanoma, head and neck, liver or kidney cancer. CDR3s include the opening cysteine and the closing phenylalanine or tryptophan. The order of the fields is CDR3 protein, CDR3 DNA, J gene, clone size, CDR3 length, V gene, D gene. A D gene is named only where the DNA matches it firmly. The size entry is marked missing in some rows and otherwise reads once, few, many or a size class.

CDR3 protein: CATSPRPNTGELFF
CDR3 DNA: TGTGCCACCAGCCCCCGACCGAACACCGGGGAGCTGTTTTTT
J gene: TRBJ2-2
clone size: few
CDR3 length: 14
V gene: TRBV15
D gene: NA

CDR3 protein: CASSQESSLVTDTQYF
CDR3 DNA: TGTGCCAGCAGCCAAGAATCCTCTCTTGTAACAGATACGCAGTATTTT
J gene: TRBJ2-3
clone size: NA
CDR3 length: 16
V gene: TRBV4-2
D gene: NA

CDR3 protein: CASSYGGQNTEAFF
CDR3 DNA: TGTGCCAGCAGTTACGGGGGACAGAACACTGAAGCTTTCTTT
J gene: TRBJ1-1
clone size: once
CDR3 length: 14
V gene: TRBV6-5
D gene: NA

CDR3 protein: CASSPRAGIGELFF
CDR3 DNA: TGTGCCAGCAGCCCCCGGGCGGGGATCGGGGAGCTGTTTTTT
J gene: TRBJ2-2
clone size: NA
CDR3 length: 14
V gene: TRBV9
D gene: NA

CDR3 protein: CASSGRNRLNEQYF
CDR3 DNA: TGTGCCAGCAGTGGTCGGAACAGGCTAAACGAGCAGTACTTC
J gene: TRBJ2-7
clone size: NA
CDR3 length: 14
V gene: TRBV6-5
D gene: NA

CDR3 protein: CASSTTPGQNTEAFF
CDR3 DNA: TGTGCCAGCAGCACAACACCGGGACAGAACACTGAAGCTTTCTTT
J gene: TRBJ1-1
clone size: NA
CDR3 length: 15
V gene: TRBV5-6
D gene: NA

CDR3 protein: CATSGQGRDNSPLHF
CDR3 DNA: TGTGCCACCTCGGGACAGGGACGGGATAATTCACCCCTCCACTTT
J gene: TRBJ1-6
clone size: few
CDR3 length: 15
V gene: TRBV19
D gene: TRBD1

CDR3 protein: CASSATLAVNTGELFF
CDR3 DNA: TGTGCCAGCAGCGCTACACTAGCGGTGAACACCGGGGAGCTGTTTTTT
J gene: TRBJ2-2
clone size: once
CDR3 length: 16
V gene: TRBV7-9
D gene: TRBD2

CDR3 protein: CASSYSGLAQETQYF
CDR3 DNA: TGTGCCAGCAGTTACTCAGGACTAGCCCAAGAGACCCAGTACTTC
J gene: TRBJ2-5
clone size: NA
CDR3 length: 15
V gene: TRBV6-5
D gene: TRBD2

CDR3 protein: CASSSPGQGDTQYF
CDR3 DNA: TGTGCCAGCAGCTCCCCGGGACAGGGTGATACGCAGTATTTT
J gene: TRBJ2-3
clone size: NA
CDR3 length: 14
V gene: TRBV5-4
D gene: TRBD1

CDR3 protein: CASSPKLQGDSDNEQFF
CDR3 DNA: TGTGCCAGCAGCCCCAAATTACAGGGGGATAGCGACAATGAGCAGTTCTTC
J gene: TRBJ2-1
clone size: NA
CDR3 length: 17
V gene: TRBV9
D gene: TRBD1

CDR3 protein: CASSLDSGGNEQFF
CDR3 DNA: TGTGCCAGCAGCTTAGATAGCGGGGGGAATGAGCAGTTCTTC
J gene: TRBJ2-1
clone size: NA
CDR3 length: 14
V gene: TRBV7-2
D gene: TRBD2

CDR3 protein: CASSIDPTTGLTNTEAFF
CDR3 DNA: TGTGCCAGTAGTATAGATCCCACGACAGGGCTAACGAACACTGAAGCTTTCTTT
J gene: TRBJ1-1
clone size: NA
CDR3 length: 18
V gene: TRBV19
D gene: TRBD1

CDR3 protein: CASSQGLAGGGSYEQYF
CDR3 DNA: TGCGCCAGCAGCCAAGGACTAGCGGGAGGAGGGTCCTACGAGCAGTACTTC
J gene: TRBJ2-7
clone size: few
CDR3 length: 17
V gene: TRBV4-3
D gene: TRBD2

CDR3 protein: CASSLLSSNYGYTF
CDR3 DNA: TGTGCCAGCAGCCTCCTCTCATCTAACTATGGCTACACCTTC
J gene: TRBJ1-2
clone size: NA
CDR3 length: 14
V gene: TRBV5-6
D gene: NA

CDR3 protein: CASETGGRTGELFF
CDR3 DNA: TGTGCCAGCGAGACGGGAGGGCGAACCGGGGAGCTGTTTTTT
J gene: TRBJ2-2
clone size: NA
CDR3 length: 14
V gene: TRBV9
D gene: TRBD2

CDR3 protein: CASSPWSGAGNTIYF
CDR3 DNA: TGCGCCAGCAGCCCCTGGTCAGGTGCTGGAAACACCATATATTTT
J gene: TRBJ1-3
clone size: NA
CDR3 length: 15
V gene: TRBV5-1
D gene: NA

CDR3 protein: CASSPNDRGLGNQPQHF
CDR3 DNA: TGTGCCAGCTCACCGAATGACAGGGGATTGGGGAATCAGCCCCAGCATTTT
J gene: TRBJ1-5
clone size: once
CDR3 length: 17
V gene: TRBV18
D gene: TRBD1

CDR3 protein: CAWSLIGGEQYF
CDR3 DNA: TGTGCCTGGAGTCTGATCGGGGGCGAGCAGTACTTC
J gene: TRBJ2-7
clone size: NA
CDR3 length: 12
V gene: TRBV30
D gene: NA

CDR3 protein: CASSFSGRNQPQHF
CDR3 DNA: TGTGCCAGCAGCTTCTCGGGACGCAATCAGCCCCAGCATTTT
J gene: TRBJ1-5
clone size: NA
CDR3 length: 14
V gene: TRBV7-8
D gene: NA

CDR3 protein: CASSRSGLAETRDEQFF
CDR3 DNA: TGTGCCAGCAGCCGAAGCGGACTAGCGGAGACTAGGGATGAGCAGTTCTTC
J gene: TRBJ2-1
clone size: NA
CDR3 length: 17
V gene: TRBV14
D gene: TRBD2

CDR3 protein: CASSWGGTSGEKLFF
CDR3 DNA: TGTGCCAGCAGTTGGGGGGGGACGTCAGGGGAAAAACTGTTTTTT
J gene: TRBJ1-4
clone size: NA
CDR3 length: 15
V gene: TRBV6-6
D gene: NA

CDR3 protein: CASSPGRGDEQFF
CDR3 DNA: TGTGCCAGCTCACCAGGAAGGGGGGATGAGCAGTTCTTC
J gene: TRBJ2-1
clone size: once
CDR3 length: 13
V gene: TRBV18
D gene: NA

CDR3 protein: CASSQSRGSGELFF
CDR3 DNA: TGTGCCAGCTCACAATCGCGAGGGTCCGGGGAGCTGTTTTTT
J gene: TRBJ2-2
clone size: NA
CDR3 length: 14
V gene: TRBV18
D gene: NA

CDR3 protein: CASSAAATQYF
CDR3 DNA: TGTGCCAGCAGCGCCGCTGCAACCCAGTACTTC
J gene: TRBJ2-5
clone size: NA
CDR3 length: 11
V gene: TRBV11-1
D gene: NA

CDR3 protein: CASSPSGSLVYGYTF
CDR3 DNA: TGTGCCAGCAGTCCCAGCGGATCCTTAGTGTATGGCTACACCTTC
J gene: TRBJ1-2
clone size: NA
CDR3 length: 15
V gene: TRBV27
D gene: NA

CDR3 protein: CASSGWGQPQHF
CDR3 DNA: TGCGCCAGCAGTGGGTGGGGTCAGCCCCAGCATTTT
J gene: TRBJ1-5
clone size: few
CDR3 length: 12
V gene: TRBV10-2
D gene: NA

CDR3 protein: CAWTGSSYNEQFF
CDR3 DNA: TGTGCCTGGACGGGGAGCTCCTACAATGAGCAGTTCTTC
J gene: TRBJ2-1
clone size: NA
CDR3 length: 13
V gene: TRBV30
D gene: NA

CDR3 protein: CAWRRQGHTEAFF
CDR3 DNA: TGTGCCTGGCGTCGACAGGGTCACACTGAAGCTTTCTTT
J gene: TRBJ1-1
clone size: NA
CDR3 length: 13
V gene: TRBV30
D gene: TRBD1

CDR3 protein: CASSYEGQGRIGYTF
CDR3 DNA: TGTGCCAGCAGTTACGAGGGACAGGGAAGGATCGGCTACACCTTC
J gene: TRBJ1-2
clone size: NA
CDR3 length: 15
V gene: TRBV6-5
D gene: TRBD1

CDR3 protein: CASRRDYQETQYF
CDR3 DNA: TGCGCCAGCCGCCGGGACTACCAAGAGACCCAGTACTTC
J gene: TRBJ2-5
clone size: NA
CDR3 length: 13
V gene: TRBV5-1
D gene: NA

CDR3 protein: CASSFLGLAINGQFF
CDR3 DNA: TGTGCCAGCAGCTTTTTGGGACTAGCCATTAATGGGCAGTTCTTC
J gene: TRBJ2-1
clone size: NA
CDR3 length: 15
V gene: TRBV7-2
D gene: TRBD2

CDR3 protein: CASRVLAGAFTDTQYF
CDR3 DNA: TGTGCCAGCAGGGTACTAGCGGGGGCGTTCACAGATACGCAGTATTTT
J gene: TRBJ2-3
clone size: NA
CDR3 length: 16
V gene: TRBV2
D gene: TRBD2

CDR3 protein: CASSISGQGTDTQYF
CDR3 DNA: TGTGCCAGTAGTATATCGGGACAGGGTACAGATACGCAGTATTTT
J gene: TRBJ2-3
clone size: NA
CDR3 length: 15
V gene: TRBV19
D gene: TRBD1

CDR3 protein: CASTRQGGSPLHF
CDR3 DNA: TGTGCCAGCACACGACAGGGAGGGTCACCCCTCCACTTT
J gene: TRBJ1-6
clone size: NA
CDR3 length: 13
V gene: TRBV7-2
D gene: TRBD1

CDR3 protein: CASSQIGPEVSFF
CDR3 DNA: TGTGCCAGCAGCCAAATAGGGCCCGAAGTGTCTTTCTTT
J gene: TRBJ1-1
clone size: NA
CDR3 length: 13
V gene: TRBV16
D gene: NA

CDR3 protein: CASSLTRSELFF
CDR3 DNA: TGTGCCAGCAGCTTAACTAGGAGTGAGCTGTTTTTT
J gene: TRBJ2-2
clone size: NA
CDR3 length: 12
V gene: TRBV7-2
D gene: NA

CDR3 protein: CASSPVLNQPQHF
CDR3 DNA: TGTGCCAGTAGCCCGGTTCTAAATCAGCCCCAGCATTTT
J gene: TRBJ1-5
clone size: NA
CDR3 length: 13
V gene: TRBV19
D gene: NA

CDR3 protein: CAWTDANGPFPDRRNQPQHF
CDR3 DNA: TGTGCCTGGACCGACGCCAACGGTCCGTTTCCAGACCGAAGAAATCAGCCCCAGCATTTT
J gene: TRBJ1-5
clone size: NA
CDR3 length: 20
V gene: TRBV30
D gene: NA

CDR3 protein: CASSYSRRGNQPQHF
CDR3 DNA: TGTGCCAGCAGTTACTCGAGGAGGGGCAATCAGCCCCAGCATTTT
J gene: TRBJ1-5
clone size: once
CDR3 length: 15
V gene: TRBV6-5
D gene: NA

CDR3 protein: CASSYRSGSSYEQYF
CDR3 DNA: TGTGCCAGCAGTTACCGGAGCGGGAGCTCCTACGAGCAGTACTTC
J gene: TRBJ2-7
clone size: NA
CDR3 length: 15
V gene: TRBV6-5
D gene: TRBD2